This TCR beta chain derives from a study of blood T cell repertoires in COVID-19. Some clones are missing from TCRdb's copy, which holds only in-frame ones; the method was immunoSEQ multiplex PCR. The sample lists fewer than 250,000 clones; 83% were seen once. Trimming left V 5 bases short and J 6 bases short, with 17 bases between. Per germline, CDR1 LGHNA and CDR2 YNFKEQ. This CDR3 comprises 15 residues. This clonotype was sampled from a woman between 40 and 50 years old with active or convalescent COVID-19. The J gene is TRBJ1-3, the V gene TRBV4-2; possible D gene TRBD1, 6 bases. Sequences were obtained from peripheral blood. The CDR3 reads CASSKGDRTENTIYF. CDR3 in DNA: TGTGCCAGCAGCAAGGGCGACAGGACGGAAAACACCATATATTTT.